This T cell receptor beta chain was recorded in a study of cytomegalovirus exposure and HLA in healthy donors. General study results and limits: The authors assumed roughly uniform sequencing depth across donors for presence/absence analyses. A link between a missense DCLRE1C variant and TCR beta V- and J-gene trimming emerged from a later analysis. A list of 150 or so TCR beta chains associated with cytomegalovirus was given.

The germline gives CDR1 SGDLS, CDR2 YYNGEE. Trimming took 6 bases from V and 5 from J, leaving 12 bases between them. The CDR3 length is 13 residues. The primer mix had 60 Vbeta and 13 Jbeta primers. Here immunoSEQ multiplex PCR was the method, and the copy in TCRdb shows in-frame clones only, minus some. Among over 110,000 clones listed, roughly 80% were seen once. On this clone: What it recognizes is unknown.

These donors, healthy bone marrow donors, were studied. The chain employs TRBV9 and TRBJ1-3; possibly TRBD1 for D (6 bases). The source is a man aged 35 to 55 in good health and CMV-seronegative. What was sequenced was PBMCs. The CDR3 coding sequence is TGTGCCAGCACGGGCGGGGGCAGAAACACCATATATTTT. Translated: CASTGGGRNTIYF.